This TCR beta chain was sequenced during a study of blood T cell repertoires in COVID-19 (dated by TCRdb to 2018 to 2020). At the level of the whole study: Samples covering the acute and convalescent phases of COVID-19 were provided by collaborators in the United States, Italy and Spain. The prospective study material was composed of cDNA or gDNA derived from T cells, B-cell-depleted T cells, or PBMCs. The samples were drawn from two sources: the first 160 participants of the ongoing ImmuneRACE study, and 1,254 subjects contributed by 6 global collaborators. Subjects who had been exposed to COVID-19, were actively infected with it, or had recovered from it provided the deeply sampled blood TCRbeta repertoires that made up the dataset. A freely available public database, intended as a resource for researchers studying the immune response to SARS-CoV-2, is where the repertoires were released. Where HLA class I and class II types were available, the types were taken from metadata supplied by the sample provider, not from assay-based typing. Nearly every sample came with metadata listing a de-identified subject ID, COVID-19 status, age in years and sex. General study outcomes and caveats: How much clinical and demographic metadata was included differed by source and by participant, and the metadata was provided uncurated.

TCRbeta CDR3 regions were amplified from genomic DNA by means of the immunoSEQ Assay, a bias-controlled multiplex PCR. Regarding the original processing steps: Nucleated cell counts per sample were estimated from amplification of reference gene primers within the assay. To quantify the absolute abundance of each unique TCRbeta CDR3 rearrangement, sequence reads were collapsed and filtered. For each sample, productive Simpson clonality was calculated as the square root of Simpson's diversity index over productive rearrangements. TCRdb stores this immuneACCESS table with in-frame sequences only. Part of the clones is absent; in the studies checked, under half of the shortfall reflects unresolved V genes, and no reason is known for the rest. V and J calls and clone size are given by that table; D and trimming were obtained from the DNA. This sample has over 150,000 clones in its table, and 84% of those were observed once. Clones ranked in the top ten supply about 2.5% of the sample.

The count of this clone is one. Its binding antigen is unknown. Per-base quality was not reported, and no clone a single base away is much larger than it. One collaborating source in Seattle enrolled patients during active infection and followed them longitudinally through the course of disease. Collaborating institutions collected whole blood in K2EDTA tubes following their own protocols. For TCRbeta analysis, collaborators shipped samples in one of three forms: frozen whole blood, isolated PBMCs, or DNA extracted from either of those sample types. There are 19 amino acids in the CDR3, from cysteine to phenylalanine inclusive. CDR3 DNA is the only sequence kept; it has 57 bases, read in frame from the first base. V has 1 base trimmed and J has 7 bases trimmed; junction bases matching no gene number 22. CDR1 and CDR2 (GTSNPN, SVGIG) derive from the germline V gene (reference sequence).

The chain was built from TRBV30 and TRBJ2-7, with TRBD2 identical over 10 junction bases. This receptor was identified in a woman aged 80 or over with COVID-19, enrolled during active disease. The specimen was peripheral blood. In nucleotide form, the sequence is TGTGCCTGGAGTGGGTTAAGCGGGAGGGCGGGAGTTGGAGTGAGAGAGCAGTACTTC. This codes for CAWSGLSGRAGVGVREQYF. Supplemented by the reference TRBV30 and TRBJ2-7 proteins around the CDR3, the complete variable domain is SQTIHQWPATLVQPVGSPLSLECTVEGTSNPNLYWYRQAAGRGLQLLFYSVGIGQISSEVPQNLSASRPQDRQFILSSKKLLLSDSGFYLCAWSGLSGRAGVGVREQYFGPGTRLTVT.